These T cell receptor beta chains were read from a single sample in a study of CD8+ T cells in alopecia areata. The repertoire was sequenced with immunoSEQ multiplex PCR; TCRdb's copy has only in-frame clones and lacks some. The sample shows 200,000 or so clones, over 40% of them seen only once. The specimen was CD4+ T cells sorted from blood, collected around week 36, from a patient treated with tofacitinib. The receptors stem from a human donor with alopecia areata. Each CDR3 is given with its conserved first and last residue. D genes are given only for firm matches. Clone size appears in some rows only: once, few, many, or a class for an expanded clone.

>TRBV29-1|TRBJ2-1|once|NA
CSVGGARGNEQFF
TGCAGCGTTGGCGGGGCGAGGGGCAATGAGCAGTTCTTC
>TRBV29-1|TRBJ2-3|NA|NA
CSVIPGQPHGDTQYF
TGCAGCGTTATTCCGGGACAACCGCACGGGGATACGCAGTATTTT
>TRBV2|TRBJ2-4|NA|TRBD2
CASSAQGTSGSGNIQYF
TGTGCCAGCAGCGCCCAAGGGACTAGCGGGAGTGGAAACATTCAGTACTTC
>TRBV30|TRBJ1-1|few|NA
CAWSRTAYTEAFF
TGTGCCTGGAGTAGGACGGCCTACACTGAAGCTTTCTTT
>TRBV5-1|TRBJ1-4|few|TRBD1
CASSSQGTGEKLFF
TGCGCCAGCAGCTCACAGGGGACGGGGGAAAAACTGTTTTTT
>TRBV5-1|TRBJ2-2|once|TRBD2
CASSPREGPSRGGELFF
TGCGCCAGCAGCCCTCGGGAGGGCCCCTCCAGGGGCGGGGAGCTGTTTTTT
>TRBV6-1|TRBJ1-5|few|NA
CASTSYSSNQPQHF
TGTGCCAGCACCTCATACTCTAGCAATCAGCCCCAGCATTTT
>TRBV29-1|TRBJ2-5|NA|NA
CSVYLEGTQYF
TGCAGCGTCTATCTAGAAGGGACCCAGTACTTC
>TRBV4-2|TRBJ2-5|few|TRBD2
CASSLSGTSGSRETQYF
TGTGCCAGCAGCCTTTCCGGGACTAGCGGGAGTAGGGAGACCCAGTACTTC
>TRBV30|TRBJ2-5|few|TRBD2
CAWTPPYGTSGKETQYF
TGTGCCTGGACCCCCCCTTATGGGACTAGCGGAAAAGAGACCCAGTACTTC
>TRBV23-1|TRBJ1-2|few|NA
CASSQSEHSGQPFLYGYTF
TGCGCCAGCAGTCAATCGGAACATAGTGGACAGCCATTTTTGTATGGCTACACCTTC
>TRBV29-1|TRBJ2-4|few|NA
CSVEIRNLAKNIQYF
TGCAGCGTTGAAATTCGGAACTTAGCCAAAAACATTCAGTACTTC
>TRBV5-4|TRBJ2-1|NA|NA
CASSLVGGNEQFF
TGTGCCAGCAGCTTGGTTGGAGGCAATGAGCAGTTCTTC
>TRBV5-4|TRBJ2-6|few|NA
CASSGGTAKTSPTGANVLTF
TGTGCCAGCAGCGGCGGGACAGCGAAAACTAGTCCCACTGGGGCCAACGTCCTGACTTTC
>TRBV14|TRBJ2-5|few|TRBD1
CASSHWTGAGRETQYF
TGTGCCAGCAGCCACTGGACAGGGGCGGGAAGAGAGACCCAGTACTTC
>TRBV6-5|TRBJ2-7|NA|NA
CASSHREKPYF
TGTGCCAGCAGCCACAGGGAAAAGCCGTACTTC